Listed below are T cell receptor beta chains from one sample, sequenced in a study of T-cell reconstitution after alpha-beta-depleted transplantation in children. TCRdb redid the calling of the PCR reads with MiXCR, one entry per CDR3 protein. The top ten hold roughly 7% of the sample, which has some 300,000 distinct CDR3 sequences, 10% seen once. The sample was PBMCs, taken before TCRalphabeta/CD19-depleted stem cell transplant. Source of these receptors: a boy under two years old with acute myeloid leukemia, due to receive a stem cell transplant. CDR3s include the opening cysteine and the closing phenylalanine or tryptophan. The D gene is left open where the match is weak. Expanded clones are given a class, and other clones once, few, many or no size at all.

clone_size d_call j_call v_call cdr3_aa cdr3_nt
many - TRBJ2-1 TRBV5-6 CASSLWEWGNEQFF TGTGCCAGCAGCCTCTGGGAGTGGGGCAATGAGCAGTTCTTC
many - TRBJ1-6 TRBV12-3/TRBV12-4 CASSLSSRRGSPLHF TGTGCCAGCAGTTTATCCTCCCGGAGGGGCTCACCCCTCCACTTT
many TRBD2 TRBJ2-5 TRBV10-3 CAISVLAGAQETQYF TGTGCCATCAGTGTCCTAGCGGGAGCTCAAGAGACCCAGTACTTC
many TRBD2 TRBJ2-7 TRBV29-1 CSVWTSGYSYEQYF TGCAGCGTGTGGACTAGCGGATACTCCTACGAGCAGTACTTC
- - TRBJ2-7 TRBV28 CASSLGGGGTYEQYF TGTGCCAGCAGTTTGGGAGGCGGCGGGACTTACGAGCAGTACTTC
- - TRBJ2-3 TRBV6-5 CASSYSKWGSTDTQYF TGTGCCAGCAGTTACTCGAAATGGGGAAGCACAGATACGCAGTATTTT
- TRBD2 TRBJ2-3 TRBV29-1 CSVEPMTSGSMTDTQYF TGCAGCGTTGAACCCATGACTAGCGGGAGTATGACAGATACGCAGTATTTT
many - TRBJ2-1 TRBV7-3 CASSPGPRQYEQFF TGTGCCAGCAGCCCCGGGCCCCGACAATATGAGCAGTTCTTC
many - TRBJ2-1 TRBV24-1 CATSVSGFLGNEQFF TGTGCCACCAGTGTTTCGGGCTTTTTGGGCAATGAGCAGTTCTTC
many - TRBJ1-5 TRBV12-3/TRBV12-4 CASSLRGGVSQPQHF TGTGCCAGCAGTCTTAGGGGGGGCGTCAGTCAGCCCCAGCATTTT
many TRBD1 TRBJ2-5 TRBV5-1 CASSYGTAETQYF TGCGCCAGCAGCTACGGGACAGCAGAGACCCAGTACTTC
many - TRBJ2-7 TRBV6-2/TRBV6-3 CASSYSRGQSYAQYF TGTGCCAGCAGTTACTCACGAGGACAAAGCTACGCGCAGTACTTC
many TRBD1 TRBJ1-4 TRBV11-2 CASRPGTGGEKLFF TGTGCCAGCAGACCGGGGACAGGGGGGGAAAAACTGTTTTTT
many - TRBJ2-5 TRBV7-2 CASSSSGWQETQYF TGTGCCAGCAGCTCTTCAGGGTGGCAAGAGACCCAGTACTTC
many - TRBJ1-2 TRBV7-8 CASSYSGEDYGYTF TGTGCCAGCAGCTATTCAGGGGAGGACTATGGCTACACCTTC
many - TRBJ2-7 TRBV5-5 CASEADSYEQYF TGTGCCAGCGAGGCAGATTCCTACGAGCAGTACTTC
few - TRBJ1-1 TRBV7-2 CASRQESEAFF TGTGCCAGCCGCCAGGAAAGTGAAGCTTTCTTT
many - TRBJ1-5 TRBV24-1 CATSDRTYQPQHF TGTGCCACCAGTGACCGGACCTATCAGCCCCAGCATTTT
many - TRBJ1-4 TRBV27 CASSLSSWAGEKLFF TGTGCCAGCAGTTTATCTAGTTGGGCCGGGGAAAAACTGTTTTTT
many - TRBJ1-5 TRBV20-1 CSATVSNQPQHF TGCAGTGCCACGGTTAGCAATCAGCCCCAGCATTTT
many - TRBJ2-7 TRBV7-8 CASSHGDPYEQYF TGTGCCAGCAGCCACGGGGATCCCTACGAGCAGTACTTC
once TRBD2 TRBJ2-3 TRBV4-3 CASSQDWGGTTDTQYF TGCGCCAGCAGCCAAGATTGGGGAGGGACGACAGATACGCAGTATTTT
few - TRBJ1-6 TRBV20-1 CSAPGASHNSPLHF TGCAGTGCTCCTGGGGCCAGCCATAATTCACCCCTCCACTTT
- TRBD1 TRBJ2-7 TRBV7-9 CASSLDRDSYYEQYF TGTGCCAGCAGCTTGGACCGGGACAGCTACTACGAGCAGTACTTC